The rows below give T cell receptor beta chains drawn from one sample of a study of Tregs in tolerant kidney transplant recipients. TCRdb's copy holds only in-frame clones and misses some; the assay was immunoSEQ multiplex PCR. There are approximately 82,000 clones in the sample; roughly 93% occur only once, and around 1.6% lies in the top ten. Source: CD4+ T cells from blood (PBMCs), taken 12 months after the transplant. Receptor source: a human patient who received a combined kidney and bone marrow transplant. Some of the T cells may derive from the graft donor. CDR3s include the opening cysteine and the closing phenylalanine or tryptophan. Fields, in order: V gene, D gene, J gene, clone size, CDR3 protein, CDR3 DNA. The D gene is left open where the match is weak. Rows give clone size only sometimes, using once, few, many, or a class for an expanded clone.

v_call: TRBV2; d_call: TRBD1; j_call: TRBJ1-6; clone_size: NA; cdr3_aa: CASIGTGGISYNSPLHF; cdr3_nt: TGTGCCAGCATTGGGACAGGGGGCATCTCCTATAATTCACCCCTCCACTTT
v_call: TRBV4-3; d_call: TRBD1; j_call: TRBJ1-2; clone_size: NA; cdr3_aa: CASGDNRAPGGYGYTF; cdr3_nt: TGCGCCAGCGGAGACAACAGGGCCCCAGGGGGATATGGCTACACCTTC
v_call: TRBV27; d_call: TRBD1; j_call: TRBJ2-6; clone_size: NA; cdr3_aa: CASSTYRGEGGANVLTF; cdr3_nt: TGTGCCAGCAGTACATACAGGGGAGAAGGTGGGGCCAACGTCCTGACTTTC
v_call: TRBV9; d_call: NA; j_call: TRBJ2-7; clone_size: once; cdr3_aa: CASSVDWRSYEQYF; cdr3_nt: TGTGCCAGCAGCGTAGATTGGCGGAGCTACGAGCAGTACTTC
v_call: TRBV11-3; d_call: NA; j_call: TRBJ2-2; clone_size: NA; cdr3_aa: CASKAIQGSTGELFF; cdr3_nt: TGTGCCAGCAAGGCCATCCAGGGTAGCACCGGGGAGCTGTTTTTT
v_call: TRBV19; d_call: TRBD1; j_call: TRBJ1-2; clone_size: NA; cdr3_aa: CASSFSGQASYGYTF; cdr3_nt: TGTGCCAGTAGTTTTTCTGGACAGGCCTCCTATGGCTACACCTTC
v_call: TRBV5-1; d_call: NA; j_call: TRBJ2-2; clone_size: NA; cdr3_aa: CASRSRQSSAGELFF; cdr3_nt: TGCGCCAGCAGATCTCGGCAATCTAGTGCCGGGGAGCTGTTTTTT
v_call: TRBV7-9; d_call: NA; j_call: TRBJ2-3; clone_size: NA; cdr3_aa: CASNTAGGSRVMQYF; cdr3_nt: TGTGCCAGCAACACAGCGGGTGGTAGCCGGGTAATGCAGTATTTT
v_call: TRBV6-1; d_call: NA; j_call: TRBJ1-3; clone_size: NA; cdr3_aa: CASSLRTAGNTIYF; cdr3_nt: TGTGCCAGCAGCCTTCGGACAGCAGGAAACACCATATATTTT
v_call: TRBV7-2; d_call: TRBD2; j_call: TRBJ2-5; clone_size: NA; cdr3_aa: CASSSPHLTSGGETQYF; cdr3_nt: TGTGCCAGCAGCTCCCCTCATCTGACTAGCGGGGGTGAGACCCAGTACTTC
v_call: TRBV16; d_call: NA; j_call: TRBJ1-2; clone_size: NA; cdr3_aa: CASSHPNFSADYGYTF; cdr3_nt: TGTGCCAGCAGCCATCCGAATTTTTCGGCGGACTATGGCTACACCTTC
v_call: TRBV5-1; d_call: TRBD1; j_call: TRBJ2-2; clone_size: NA; cdr3_aa: CASSLAYTGAPGELFF; cdr3_nt: TGCGCCAGCAGCTTGGCTTACACAGGGGCACCCGGGGAGCTGTTTTTT
v_call: TRBV6-5; d_call: TRBD1; j_call: TRBJ1-5; clone_size: NA; cdr3_aa: CASRSDRESNQPQHF; cdr3_nt: TGTGCCAGCAGATCGGACAGGGAGAGCAATCAGCCCCAGCATTTT
v_call: TRBV4-2; d_call: TRBD2; j_call: TRBJ2-7; clone_size: NA; cdr3_aa: CASSQRPAGVYEQYF; cdr3_nt: TGTGCCAGCAGCCAAAGGCCAGCGGGAGTCTACGAGCAGTACTTC
v_call: TRBV7-9; d_call: TRBD1; j_call: TRBJ1-2; clone_size: NA; cdr3_aa: CASSLVEGAYGYTF; cdr3_nt: TGTGCCAGCAGCTTAGTTGAGGGGGCCTATGGCTACACCTTC
v_call: TRBV4-3; d_call: NA; j_call: TRBJ1-4; clone_size: few; cdr3_aa: CASSQDREEKLFF; cdr3_nt: TGCGCCAGCAGCCAAGATCGGGAGGAAAAACTGTTTTTT
v_call: TRBV19; d_call: NA; j_call: TRBJ2-3; clone_size: NA; cdr3_aa: CASSNARGAGDTQYF; cdr3_nt: TGTGCCAGTAGTAACGCCAGGGGGGCCGGGGATACGCAGTATTTT
v_call: TRBV18; d_call: TRBD1; j_call: TRBJ1-1; clone_size: NA; cdr3_aa: CASLRQGGNTEAFF; cdr3_nt: TGTGCCAGCCTACGACAGGGCGGAAACACTGAAGCTTTCTTT
v_call: TRBV4-1; d_call: NA; j_call: TRBJ1-5; clone_size: NA; cdr3_aa: CASSQDGGFGNQPQHF; cdr3_nt: TGCGCCAGCAGCCAAGATGGAGGGTTCGGCAATCAGCCCCAGCATTTT
v_call: TRBV7-7; d_call: NA; j_call: TRBJ2-7; clone_size: once; cdr3_aa: CASSSRAGKSYEQYF; cdr3_nt: TGTGCCAGCAGCTCCCGGGCAGGGAAGTCCTACGAGCAGTACTTC
v_call: TRBV7-9; d_call: NA; j_call: TRBJ2-7; clone_size: NA; cdr3_aa: CASSYLGEEYF; cdr3_nt: TGTGCCAGCAGCTATTTGGGAGAGGAGTACTTC
v_call: TRBV5-6; d_call: TRBD1; j_call: TRBJ2-1; clone_size: NA; cdr3_aa: CASSPDRESYNEQFF; cdr3_nt: TGTGCCAGCAGCCCGGACAGGGAATCCTACAATGAGCAGTTCTTC
v_call: TRBV7-9; d_call: NA; j_call: TRBJ2-1; clone_size: NA; cdr3_aa: CASSLVENEQFF; cdr3_nt: TGTGCCAGCAGCTTAGTCGAGAATGAGCAGTTCTTC
v_call: TRBV6-5; d_call: TRBD1; j_call: TRBJ1-6; clone_size: NA; cdr3_aa: CAAIGTGGSPLHF; cdr3_nt: TGTGCCGCCATCGGGACAGGGGGGTCACCCCTCCACTTT
v_call: TRBV6-1; d_call: TRBD2; j_call: TRBJ2-3; clone_size: NA; cdr3_aa: CASSDSGLAFSTDTQYF; cdr3_nt: TGTGCCAGCAGTGATTCGGGACTAGCGTTTAGCACAGATACGCAGTATTTT
v_call: TRBV4-1; d_call: TRBD2; j_call: TRBJ2-5; clone_size: NA; cdr3_aa: CASSPVQFGGDQETQYF; cdr3_nt: TGCGCCAGCAGCCCAGTCCAGTTCGGGGGGGACCAAGAGACCCAGTACTTC
v_call: TRBV5-1; d_call: NA; j_call: TRBJ2-2; clone_size: NA; cdr3_aa: CASSLATGELFF; cdr3_nt: TGCGCCAGCAGCTTGGCTACCGGGGAGCTGTTTTTT
v_call: TRBV27; d_call: NA; j_call: TRBJ1-1; clone_size: NA; cdr3_aa: CASSLRGGNTEAFF; cdr3_nt: TGTGCCAGCAGTTTAAGGGGGGGGAACACTGAAGCTTTCTTT
v_call: TRBV19; d_call: NA; j_call: TRBJ2-7; clone_size: NA; cdr3_aa: CASSNPGSLGYEQYF; cdr3_nt: TGTGCCAGTAGTAACCCGGGATCTTTGGGGTACGAGCAGTACTTC
v_call: TRBV25-1; d_call: TRBD1; j_call: TRBJ1-1; clone_size: NA; cdr3_aa: CASSDLGQGGMNTEAFF; cdr3_nt: TGTGCCAGCAGTGACTTGGGACAGGGGGGCATGAACACTGAAGCTTTCTTT
v_call: TRBV10-3; d_call: TRBD2; j_call: TRBJ2-3; clone_size: once; cdr3_aa: CAISSGTSGRGTDTQYF; cdr3_nt: TGTGCCATCAGTTCCGGGACTAGCGGGAGAGGGACAGATACGCAGTATTTT
v_call: TRBV2; d_call: TRBD1; j_call: TRBJ2-4; clone_size: once; cdr3_aa: CASTKGWTGGKNIQYF; cdr3_nt: TGTGCCAGCACAAAAGGATGGACAGGTGGCAAAAACATTCAGTACTTC
v_call: TRBV19; d_call: TRBD2; j_call: TRBJ2-4; clone_size: NA; cdr3_aa: CASSMQAGVVKNIQYF; cdr3_nt: TGTGCCAGTAGTATGCAAGCGGGGGTTGTCAAAAACATTCAGTACTTC
v_call: TRBV5-1; d_call: TRBD1; j_call: TRBJ1-4; clone_size: NA; cdr3_aa: CASSSGRDRGRVNEKLFF; cdr3_nt: TGCGCCAGCAGCTCCGGAAGGGACAGGGGGCGAGTGAATGAAAAACTGTTTTTT
v_call: TRBV9; d_call: NA; j_call: TRBJ2-5; clone_size: NA; cdr3_aa: CASSPRGSGETQYF; cdr3_nt: TGTGCCAGCAGCCCTCGGGGAAGCGGAGAGACCCAGTACTTC
v_call: TRBV6-5; d_call: NA; j_call: TRBJ2-1; clone_size: NA; cdr3_aa: CASRKLWSSYNEQFF; cdr3_nt: TGTGCCAGCAGGAAGCTCTGGAGCTCCTACAATGAGCAGTTCTTC
v_call: TRBV5-4; d_call: NA; j_call: TRBJ1-5; clone_size: once; cdr3_aa: CASSINNQPQHF; cdr3_nt: TGTGCCAGCAGCATAAACAATCAGCCCCAGCATTTT
v_call: TRBV5-4; d_call: NA; j_call: TRBJ1-2; clone_size: NA; cdr3_aa: CASSLQGNYGYTF; cdr3_nt: TGTGCCAGCAGCTTGCAGGGGAACTATGGCTACACCTTC
v_call: TRBV7-8; d_call: NA; j_call: TRBJ1-6; clone_size: NA; cdr3_aa: CASSRSSYNSPLHF; cdr3_nt: TGTGCCAGCAGCAGAAGCTCCTATAATTCCCCCCTCCACTTT
v_call: TRBV5-1; d_call: NA; j_call: TRBJ1-5; clone_size: NA; cdr3_aa: CASSLGNRDQPQHF; cdr3_nt: TGCGCCAGCAGCTTGGGGAACAGGGATCAGCCCCAGCATTTT
v_call: TRBV6-5; d_call: TRBD1; j_call: TRBJ1-2; clone_size: NA; cdr3_aa: CASSYSQGVGGYTF; cdr3_nt: TGTGCCAGCAGTTACTCCCAGGGGGTGGGAGGCTACACCTTC
v_call: TRBV2; d_call: NA; j_call: TRBJ1-5; clone_size: NA; cdr3_aa: CASMWGAHSNQPQHF; cdr3_nt: TGTGCCAGCATGTGGGGCGCGCATTCCAATCAGCCCCAGCATTTT
v_call: TRBV21-1; d_call: NA; j_call: TRBJ1-1; clone_size: NA; cdr3_aa: CASAGTGGFEAFF; cdr3_nt: TGTGCCAGCGCAGGGACAGGGGGATTTGAAGCTTTCTTT
v_call: TRBV19; d_call: TRBD1; j_call: TRBJ1-5; clone_size: NA; cdr3_aa: CASSIQGDQPQHF; cdr3_nt: TGTGCCAGTAGTATACAGGGGGACCAGCCCCAGCATTTT
v_call: TRBV2; d_call: TRBD1; j_call: TRBJ2-7; clone_size: once; cdr3_aa: CASNQGVAYEQYF; cdr3_nt: TGTGCCAGCAATCAGGGGGTAGCCTACGAGCAGTACTTC
v_call: TRBV9; d_call: TRBD2; j_call: TRBJ2-1; clone_size: NA; cdr3_aa: CASSVLRGGGNEQFF; cdr3_nt: TGTGCCAGCAGCGTATTGCGCGGGGGGGGGAATGAGCAGTTCTTC
v_call: TRBV11-2; d_call: NA; j_call: TRBJ2-7; clone_size: NA; cdr3_aa: CASSFLNEQYF; cdr3_nt: TGTGCCAGCAGCTTCCTTAACGAGCAGTACTTC
v_call: TRBV7-2; d_call: TRBD2; j_call: TRBJ2-7; clone_size: NA; cdr3_aa: CASSLVAGESYEQYF; cdr3_nt: TGTGCCAGCAGCTTAGTAGCGGGAGAGTCCTACGAGCAGTACTTC
v_call: TRBV7-2; d_call: TRBD2; j_call: TRBJ2-5; clone_size: NA; cdr3_aa: CASSLLGGGETQYF; cdr3_nt: TGTGCCAGCAGCCTGCTCGGGGGGGGAGAGACCCAGTACTTC
v_call: TRBV19; d_call: NA; j_call: TRBJ1-5; clone_size: NA; cdr3_aa: CASSIGSQPQHF; cdr3_nt: TGTGCCAGTAGTATCGGTAGTCAGCCCCAGCATTTT
v_call: TRBV5-1; d_call: TRBD1; j_call: TRBJ2-5; clone_size: once; cdr3_aa: CASSLATGAETQYF; cdr3_nt: TGCGCCAGCAGCTTGGCAACAGGGGCGGAGACCCAGTACTTC
v_call: TRBV6-5; d_call: NA; j_call: TRBJ1-1; clone_size: NA; cdr3_aa: CASTDGGLNTEAFF; cdr3_nt: TGTGCCAGTACGGATGGGGGGTTAAACACTGAAGCTTTCTTT